This T cell receptor (beta chain) was captured in a study of shared clonotypes between healthy human individuals. Looked up from germline, CDR1 is LNHDA and CDR2 is SQIVND (reference sequence). The CDR3 has 16 amino acids. Between the trimmed V and J ends, which lost 3 bases and 1 base, there was a span of 16 bases. Sorted-subset replicate PCR reactions contained about 200 ng DNA, corresponding to roughly 29,000 T cell genomes. The assay was immunoSEQ multiplex PCR, and TCRdb's table has in-frame clones only and misses some. The data contain fewer than 2.5 million clones, roughly 93% of them singletons.

Sequencing input: naive CD4+ T cells from PBMCs. Subset noted: CD45RA+ positively selected. This TCR was sampled from a man between 18 and 29 years old in good health. Some clones in this sample may be carry-over from other donors' samples. The genes are TRBV19 and TRBJ2-7; a possible D gene is TRBD2 (7 bases). CDR3 in amino acids: CASSMRGGLASYEQYF. CDR3 sequence (DNA): TGTGCCAGTAGTATGAGGGGGGGGCTAGCATCCTACGAGCAGTACTTC.